This T cell receptor beta chain was documented in a study of metastatic and nonmetastatic thyroid tumors. Overall study: Comparison of repertoires was carried out across blood and tumor or nodule tissue from malignant and benign thyroid patients. Study outcomes and limitations: Patients with malignant thyroid tumors reportedly had significantly higher TCR beta diversity than those with benign nodules, in blood and tumor.

Germline V lookup: CDR1 MGHRA, CDR2 YSYEKL. The CDR3 length is 18 residues. Trimming removed 3 bases from V and 4 bases from J; junction bases left unmatched: 13. Of note for this clone: What it binds is not known.

Original handling: Clinicopathological groups supplied CDR3 differences that were used to build a distant-metastasis classifier for papillary thyroid cancer. Using MiXCR, TCRdb reanalyzed the PCR reads. For this entry, the V and J calls and clone size follow TCRdb and not the study's own pipeline. Among about 93,000 clones listed, more than 9.5% were seen once. Patients had received no treatment of any kind before thyroid surgery. The specimen was blood. The receptor comes from a female donor with papillary thyroid cancer or a benign thyroid nodule (not recorded which). Some clones in this sample may be carry-over from other donors' samples. This chain uses TRBV4-1 with TRBJ1-3; TRBD1 aligns across 9 bases. CDR3 bases: TGCGCCAGCAGCCAGCGGGACAGGGTGCTCCTGGGAGGAAACACCATATATTTT. Translating it yields CASSQRDRVLLGGNTIYF.